The source of this T cell receptor beta chain is a study of CD8 T cells in Susac syndrome. CD8+ and CD4+ T cells from blood underwent TCR beta sequencing, which was carried out in a high-throughput format. RNA, at about 0.5 to 1 ug, was reverse transcribed with random hexamers. With immunoSEQ multiplex PCR, TCR beta CDR3 was amplified across 54 Vbeta and 13 Jbeta. TCRdb re-derived calls from the immunoSEQ multiplex PCR reads in MiXCR, one entry per CDR3 protein. This sample has about 200,000 distinct CDR3 sequences, with roughly 94% found just once. Regarding the study as a whole: It was acknowledged in the study that the number of individuals who were included in its TCR sequencing and HLA analysis was relatively small.

A remark on this clonotype: The target antigen is unknown.

The sequencing sample was made of CD4+ T cells from PBMCs. The clonotype comes from a human donor in good health.

CDR3 sequence: CASSLTRDGTQYF. For the CDR3, the DNA is TGTGCCAGCAGTTTAACCAGGGATGGGACCCAGTACTTC. This chain links TRBV12-3 or TRBV12-4 with TRBJ2-5, with TRBD1 as a possible D gene (5 bases). V was pared by 2 bases and J by 7 bases, with 11 bases between. The CDR3 has 13 residues.